Listed below are T cell receptor beta chains from one sample, sequenced in a study of T cell responses to AZD1222 COVID-19 vaccine. The protocol was immunoSEQ multiplex PCR, while the TCRdb copy is restricted to in-frame clones and leaves out a portion. The repertoire has some 150,000 clones, 88% of them found once; the top ten carry 5.4%. The sequenced sample was peripheral blood, obtained 28 days after the second dose of the MenACWY control vaccine. The receptors originated from an adult who received the MenACWY meningococcal vaccine as a control. The CDR3 runs from the conserved cysteine through the conserved F or W. D genes are given only for firm matches. Size values are once, few and many counts, or a class for expanded clones, and some rows have none.

>NA|TRBJ2-7|TRBV6-5|NA
TGTGCCAGCAGTAGGACTGCTACGGGATCCAACGAGCAGTACTTC
CASSRTATGSNEQYF
>NA|TRBJ2-3|TRBV9|TRBD2
TGTGCCAGCAGCGTGAGCGGGGGGTTAACAGATACGCAGTATTTT
CASSVSGGLTDTQYF
>few|TRBJ1-1|TRBV19|TRBD1
TGTGCCAGTAGTCCCTTACCTCGGACAGGGGCCCTGAACACTGAAGCTTTCTTT
CASSPLPRTGALNTEAFF
>NA|TRBJ1-1|TRBV5-4|NA
TGTGCCAGCAGCCCACCGGGAGGGGGTGGGAACACTGAAGCTTTCTTT
CASSPPGGGGNTEAFF
>NA|TRBJ1-5|TRBV15|NA
TGTGCCACCAGGATCAGATTGGGACGGGGGGCGGCCAGCAATCAGCCCCAGCATTTT
CATRIRLGRGAASNQPQHF
>few|TRBJ2-3|TRBV5-5|NA
TGTGCCAGCAGCCCGACTCACATGGGCACAGATACGCAGTATTTT
CASSPTHMGTDTQYF
>NA|TRBJ1-1|TRBV11-3|NA
TGTGCCAGCAGCTTAGAGGGGAGGTCAGTCCCTTTGAACACTGAAGCTTTCTTT
CASSLEGRSVPLNTEAFF
>NA|TRBJ1-2|TRBV5-6|NA
TGTGCCAGCAGCATAGACGGGGCGGGGGGCCCCGCCTATGGCTACACCTTC
CASSIDGAGGPAYGYTF
>NA|TRBJ1-1|TRBV7-9|NA
TGTGCCAGCAGCCCCCCCCGAGGCTCTAGTTTCACTGAAGCTTTCTTT
CASSPPRGSSFTEAFF
>NA|TRBJ2-5|TRBV4-1|TRBD2
TGCGCCAGCAGCCATCCTAGCGGATACCAAGAGACCCAGTACTTC
CASSHPSGYQETQYF
>NA|TRBJ1-3|TRBV9|NA
TGTGCCAGCAGCCCCCCGGTTGGGTCTGGAAACACCATATATTTT
CASSPPVGSGNTIYF
>NA|TRBJ2-1|TRBV6-4|TRBD1
TGTGCCAGCAGTCCGCGGACAGGGGAGCAGTTCTTC
CASSPRTGEQFF
>NA|TRBJ2-7|TRBV30|TRBD2
TGTGCCTGGAGTTCGACTAGCAGCTACGAGCAGTACTTC
CAWSSTSSYEQYF
>NA|TRBJ2-6|TRBV7-2|NA
TGTGCCAGCAGCTTAAGGCGCTCTGGGGCCAACGTCCTGACTTTC
CASSLRRSGANVLTF
>NA|TRBJ1-2|TRBV11-1|TRBD1
TGTGCCAGCAGGGGGACAGGGGGCAGAAGTAACGGCTACACCTTC
CASRGTGGRSNGYTF
>NA|TRBJ2-6|TRBV4-3|NA
TGCGCCAGCAGCCAAACGGTGAGCTCTGGGGCCAACGTCCTGACTTTC
CASSQTVSSGANVLTF
>NA|TRBJ1-1|TRBV19|TRBD1
TGTGCCAGTACACCACAGTTCGGGACAGGGTATAGAGGGCTGAACACTGAAGCTTTCTTT
CASTPQFGTGYRGLNTEAFF
>few|TRBJ1-5|TRBV21-1|NA
TGTGCCAGCAGAAGCGGGCGGACTTATAGCAATCAGCCCCAGCATTTT
CASRSGRTYSNQPQHF
>NA|TRBJ1-2|TRBV29-1|TRBD1
TGCAGCGTTAGGACAGGGAGTTTCGGCTACACCTTC
CSVRTGSFGYTF
>NA|TRBJ1-3|TRBV4-3|NA
TGCGCCAGCAGCGCCGTCTATGGTGGAAACACCATATATTTT
CASSAVYGGNTIYF
>NA|TRBJ1-3|TRBV7-8|NA
TGTGCCAGCAGCTTTGGATCTCGGAATGGAAACACCATATATTTT
CASSFGSRNGNTIYF
>NA|TRBJ2-2|TRBV12-5|TRBD2
TGTGCTAGTGGGGACCGCGGGGGAGGGACCGGGGAGCTGTTTTTT
CASGDRGGGTGELFF
>NA|TRBJ1-1|TRBV18|NA
TGTGCCAGCTCACCACCGTATTCCGGGGGCTTGGGGACTGAAGCTTTCTTT
CASSPPYSGGLGTEAFF
>NA|TRBJ1-1|TRBV27|TRBD1
TGTGCCAGCAGCCAAAGACATAGACAGGGGATGAACACTGAAGCTTTCTTT
CASSQRHRQGMNTEAFF
>NA|TRBJ2-1|TRBV11-2|TRBD2
TGTGCCAGCAGCTCTTTAGCGGGGGTTTCCAATGAGCAGTTCTTC
CASSSLAGVSNEQFF
>NA|TRBJ1-2|TRBV5-1|TRBD1
TGCGCCAGCAGCTCTGGGACAGGGAAAACTGGCTACACCTTC
CASSSGTGKTGYTF
>few|TRBJ1-4|TRBV11-1|NA
TGTGCCAGCAGCCACCGAGGACAGCCAAATGAAAAACTGTTTTTT
CASSHRGQPNEKLFF
>NA|TRBJ1-4|TRBV5-1|TRBD1
TGCGCCAGCAGCGTGACAGGGGAGAATGAAAAACTGTTTTTT
CASSVTGENEKLFF
>NA|TRBJ1-1|TRBV11-3|NA
TGTGCCAGCAGCTTAGAATCAGAGATGAACACTGAAGCTTTCTTT
CASSLESEMNTEAFF
>NA|TRBJ1-5|TRBV9|TRBD1
TGTGCCAGCAGCTCCGGGACAGGGTACCAGCCCCAGCATTTT
CASSSGTGYQPQHF
>NA|TRBJ2-3|TRBV18|TRBD1
TGTGCCAGCTCGCCCAAGGGACAGGGGCGTTTAACAGATACGCAGTATTTT
CASSPKGQGRLTDTQYF
>NA|TRBJ2-7|TRBV19|NA
TGTGCCAGTAGGCCTCGAGGGGCACACTACGAGCAGTACTTC
CASRPRGAHYEQYF
>NA|TRBJ2-5|TRBV5-1|TRBD2
TGCGCCAGCCTTTCTGGCGGCGGGGGGGCCGGAGAGACCCAGTACTTC
CASLSGGGGAGETQYF
>NA|TRBJ1-5|TRBV5-1|NA
TGCGCCAGCAGCTTGGGGACAGTGAATAGCAATCAGCCCCAGCATTTT
CASSLGTVNSNQPQHF
>NA|TRBJ1-2|TRBV12-3/TRBV12-4|NA
TGTGCCAGCAGTTTTAGCCCCAACTATGGCTACACCTTC
CASSFSPNYGYTF
>NA|TRBJ1-5|TRBV9|NA
TGTGCCAGCAGCGTAGATGGGGGAAATCAGCCCCAGCATTTT
CASSVDGGNQPQHF
>NA|TRBJ1-6|TRBV7-2|NA
TGTGCCAGCAGCCCAGACACAGGGTTCCTCCACTTT
CASSPDTGFLHF
>NA|TRBJ1-2|TRBV2|TRBD1
TGTGCCAGCAGGAAAGACAGGGGACTAGGCTACACCTTC
CASRKDRGLGYTF
>NA|TRBJ2-1|TRBV7-3|NA
TGTGCCAGCAGCTCCCCGGACGGATCGGGCAATGAGCAGTTCTTC
CASSSPDGSGNEQFF
>NA|TRBJ1-2|TRBV6-2/TRBV6-3|NA
TGTGCCAGCAGGTACCCGGGGTCTGGCTACACCTTC
CASRYPGSGYTF
>few|TRBJ2-3|TRBV5-8|NA
TGTGCCAGCAGCTTGGACAGGACAGATACGCAGTATTTT
CASSLDRTDTQYF
>NA|TRBJ1-1|TRBV7-2|NA
TGTGCCAGCAGCTTAAACGGCTTTGAAGCTTTCTTT
CASSLNGFEAFF
>once|TRBJ1-2|TRBV7-2|NA
TGTGCCAGCAGTCTCGGCAGACACTATGGCTACACCTTC
CASSLGRHYGYTF
>NA|TRBJ2-5|TRBV19|NA
TGTGCCAGTAGTAAGCCTGGGGCTAGTCGGAGACAAGAGACCCAGTACTTC
CASSKPGASRRQETQYF
>once|TRBJ2-7|TRBV19|TRBD2
TGTGCCAGTAGTAGGGTGGCGGCGGGAGCCCCCACCTACGAGCAGTACTTC
CASSRVAAGAPTYEQYF
>NA|TRBJ2-1|TRBV24-1|TRBD1
TGTGCCACCAGTGATCCCGGGACAGGGAATCGGGATGAGCAGTTCTTC
CATSDPGTGNRDEQFF
>few|TRBJ2-1|TRBV7-9|NA
TGTGCCAGCAGCCCCCAACCGGGGGGCGCGGAGTTCTTC
CASSPQPGGAEFF
>NA|TRBJ1-3|TRBV7-8|TRBD1
TGTGCCAGCAGCTTTTTTGGACAGGGGGGTTCTGGAAACACCATATATTTT
CASSFFGQGGSGNTIYF
>NA|TRBJ2-6|TRBV5-6|TRBD1
TGTGCCAGCAGTTTCGACAGGGACTCTGGGGCCAACGTCCTGACTTTC
CASSFDRDSGANVLTF
>NA|TRBJ1-1|TRBV7-9|NA
TGTGCCAGCAGCCCTAGACAGTTAAATAGGAACACTGAAGCTTTCTTT
CASSPRQLNRNTEAFF
>NA|TRBJ2-3|TRBV7-6|TRBD2
TGTGCCAGCAGCTTGGTAGCGGGAGGGCCCGGGGAAACAGATACGCAGTATTTT
CASSLVAGGPGETDTQYF
>few|TRBJ1-5|TRBV11-3|TRBD1
TGTGCCAGCAGCCGGACAGGGGCGAATCAGCCCCAGCATTTT
CASSRTGANQPQHF
>NA|TRBJ2-1|TRBV7-9|NA
TGTGCCAGCAGCTTAGATGGAGTTGTGGGACTTGAGCAGTTCTTC
CASSLDGVVGLEQFF
>NA|TRBJ2-7|TRBV15|NA
TGTGCCACCAGCCGGGGAGGCAGGGACTACGAGCAGTACTTC
CATSRGGRDYEQYF
>NA|TRBJ2-3|TRBV7-2|NA
TGTGCCAGCAGCTTAGGCCCAGTCCCAGATACGCAGTATTTT
CASSLGPVPDTQYF
>NA|TRBJ1-5|TRBV12-3/TRBV12-4|TRBD1
TGTGCCAGCAGGGGGACAGGCAATCAGCCCCAGCATTTT
CASRGTGNQPQHF
>NA|TRBJ2-7|TRBV4-3|TRBD1
TGCGCCAGCAGCCAAGGCATACGGGACAGGAGCTCCTACGAGCAGTACTTC
CASSQGIRDRSSYEQYF